This record looks at one T cell receptor beta chain sequence and its context. This sample stems from a study of blood T cell repertoires in COVID-19. Study background: From the United States, Italy and Spain came samples of acute and convalescent COVID-19.

In the original processing: Estimates of nucleated cell counts were drawn from the amplification of reference gene primers. Clones were read by immunoSEQ multiplex PCR, and TCRdb kept only the in-frame ones, dropping some. That table supplies the V and J calls and clone size; D and trimming were determined from the DNA. The data contain fewer than 150,000 clones, around 91% of them singletons. Germline V gives CDR1 MNHNY, CDR2 SVGAGI (reference sequence). This CDR3 comprises 16 residues. J gave up 0 bases and V 6 bases, and 5 bases lay outside the gene matches. Sequencing was done on a sample of peripheral blood. The receptor comes from a woman aged 55-75 years with COVID-19, enrolled during active disease. The gene calls are TRBV6-6 and TRBJ1-4; 9 bases match TRBD1. CDR3 amino acids: CASRRTGASTNEKLFF. The CDR3 DNA follows: TGTGCCAGCAGAAGGACAGGGGCCTCAACTAATGAAAAACTGTTTTTT.